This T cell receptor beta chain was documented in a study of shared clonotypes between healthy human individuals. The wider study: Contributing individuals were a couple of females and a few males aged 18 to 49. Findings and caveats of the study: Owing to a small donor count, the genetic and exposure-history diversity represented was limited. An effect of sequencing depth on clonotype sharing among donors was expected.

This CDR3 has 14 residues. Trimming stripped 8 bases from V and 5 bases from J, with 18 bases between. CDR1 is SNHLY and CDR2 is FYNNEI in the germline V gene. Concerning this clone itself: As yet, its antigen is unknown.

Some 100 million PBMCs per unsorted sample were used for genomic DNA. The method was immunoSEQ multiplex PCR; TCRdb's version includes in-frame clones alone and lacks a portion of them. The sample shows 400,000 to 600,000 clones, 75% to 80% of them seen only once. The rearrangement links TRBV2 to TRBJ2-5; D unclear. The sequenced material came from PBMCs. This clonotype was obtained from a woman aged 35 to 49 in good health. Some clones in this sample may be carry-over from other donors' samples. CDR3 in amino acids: CASLSQHLAETQYF. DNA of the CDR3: TGTGCCAGCCTCTCTCAGCACCTGGCGGAGACCCAGTACTTC.